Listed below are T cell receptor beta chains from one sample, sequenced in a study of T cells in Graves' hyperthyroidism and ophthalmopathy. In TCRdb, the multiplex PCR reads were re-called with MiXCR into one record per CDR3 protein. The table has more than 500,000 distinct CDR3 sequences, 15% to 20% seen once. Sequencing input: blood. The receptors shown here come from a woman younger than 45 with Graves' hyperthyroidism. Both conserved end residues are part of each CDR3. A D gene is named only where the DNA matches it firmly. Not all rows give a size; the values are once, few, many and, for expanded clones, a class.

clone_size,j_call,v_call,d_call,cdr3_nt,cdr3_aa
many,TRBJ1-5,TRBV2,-,TGTGCCAGCAGTGAAATTCCAGGGGCAAATCAGCCCCAGCATTTT,CASSEIPGANQPQHF
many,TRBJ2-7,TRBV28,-,TGTGCCAGCAGTTTGCAAGTCGGGTACGGCTACGAGCAGTACTTC,CASSLQVGYGYEQYF
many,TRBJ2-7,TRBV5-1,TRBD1,TGCGCCAGCAGCTTAGGACAGGGCCGGGCCGAGCAGTACTTC,CASSLGQGRAEQYF
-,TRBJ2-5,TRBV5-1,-,TGCGCCAGCAGCCCCAACGCCGGAGAGACCCAGTACTTC,CASSPNAGETQYF
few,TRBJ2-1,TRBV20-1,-,TGCAGTGCTAATCGTGCGGGGGCCCACAATGAGCAGTTCTTC,CSANRAGAHNEQFF
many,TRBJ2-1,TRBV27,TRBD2,TGTGCCAGCAGTTTAGGGACTAGCGGGAGGAATGAGCAGTTCTTC,CASSLGTSGRNEQFF
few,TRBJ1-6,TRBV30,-,TGTGCCTGGAGAGCGGGAGGGCGTAATTCACCCCTCCACTTT,CAWRAGGRNSPLHF
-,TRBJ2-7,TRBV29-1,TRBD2,TGCAGCGCATATAGCGGGAGTAACTCCTACGAGCAGTACTTC,CSAYSGSNSYEQYF
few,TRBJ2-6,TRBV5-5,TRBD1,TGTGCCAGCAGCAGGACAGGCCTCGGTGGGGCCAACGTCCTGACTTTC,CASSRTGLGGANVLTF
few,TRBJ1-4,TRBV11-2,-,TGTGCCAGCAGCCCCCATGTGAGAGAAAAACTGTTTTTT,CASSPHVREKLFF
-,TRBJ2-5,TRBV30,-,TGTGCCTGGAGTGGGGGGGCACAGACCCAGTACTTC,CAWSGGAQTQYF
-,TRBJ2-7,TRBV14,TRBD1,TGTGCCAGCAGCCAAGATAGCTGGGGACAGGGGTTGGTCGAGCAGTACTTC,CASSQDSWGQGLVEQYF
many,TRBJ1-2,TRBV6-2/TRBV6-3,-,TGTGCCAGCAGTTATTACAGTCCTAACTATGGCTACACCTTC,CASSYYSPNYGYTF
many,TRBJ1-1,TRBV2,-,TGTGCCAGCCTTAGGACTAATAGCATGAACACTGAAGCTTTCTTT,CASLRTNSMNTEAFF
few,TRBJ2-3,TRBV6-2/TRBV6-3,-,TGTGCCAGCAGTTACGCCCGGAGGCGCACAGATACGCAGTATTTT,CASSYARRRTDTQYF
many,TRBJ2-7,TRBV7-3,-,TGTGCCAGCAGCTTAACAGGGGACGACTACGAGCAGTACTTC,CASSLTGDDYEQYF
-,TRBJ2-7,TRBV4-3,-,TGCGCCAGCAGCCAAGATGCGGGTTGGGTGCAGTACTTC,CASSQDAGWVQYF
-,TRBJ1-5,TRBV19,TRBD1,TGTGCCAGTATGGACAGGGGGCTCGGCAATCAGCCCCAGCATTTT,CASMDRGLGNQPQHF
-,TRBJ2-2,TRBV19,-,TGTGCCAGTAGTATAGAGGTTTTCGGGGAGCTGTTTTTT,CASSIEVFGELFF
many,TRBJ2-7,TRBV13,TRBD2,TGTGCCAGCAGCCCCCAGAGGACTAGCGGGAGGTCCTTCGAGCAGTACTTC,CASSPQRTSGRSFEQYF
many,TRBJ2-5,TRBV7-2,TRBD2,TGTGCCAGCAGCCGTATAGGACTAGCGGGAGAGACCCAGTACTTC,CASSRIGLAGETQYF
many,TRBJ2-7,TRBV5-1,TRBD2,TGCGCCAGCAGCTTGGAGCGGGGGGGTTCCTACGAGCAGTACTTC,CASSLERGGSYEQYF
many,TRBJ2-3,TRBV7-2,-,TGTGCCAGCACGAGCACCAGGGATACGCAGTATTTT,CASTSTRDTQYF
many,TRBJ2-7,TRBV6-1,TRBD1,TGTGCCAGCAGTGAAAGGGGGCGGTCCTACGAGCAGTACTTC,CASSERGRSYEQYF
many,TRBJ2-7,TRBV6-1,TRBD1,TGTGCCAGCAGTGGTCGGACAGGGGGCTACGAGCAGTACTTC,CASSGRTGGYEQYF
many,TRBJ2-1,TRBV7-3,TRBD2,TGTGCCAGCAGCTTAGGTAGCGGGAACGACAATGAGCAGTTCTTC,CASSLGSGNDNEQFF
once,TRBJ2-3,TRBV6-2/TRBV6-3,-,TGTGCCAGCAGTGAGGAGGTCTTCACAGATACGCAGTATTTT,CASSEEVFTDTQYF
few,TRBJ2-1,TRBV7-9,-,TGTGCCAGCAGCTTAGAGCCGGAGGGGGGCAATGAGCAGTTCTTC,CASSLEPEGGNEQFF
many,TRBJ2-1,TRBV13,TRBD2,TGTGCCAGCAGCTTAGGCCTTAGCGGGGTCTACAATGAGCAGTTCTTC,CASSLGLSGVYNEQFF
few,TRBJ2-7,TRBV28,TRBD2,TGTGCCAGCAATGCGGGACTAGCGGGAGGGTACGAGCAGTACTTC,CASNAGLAGGYEQYF
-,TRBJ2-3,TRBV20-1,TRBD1,TGCAGTGCTAGCCTTGGGACAGGGAGTGCAGATACGCAGTATTTT,CSASLGTGSADTQYF
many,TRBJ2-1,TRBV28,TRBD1,TGTGCCAGCAACCTTCCAGGGGGCCTCTACAATGAGCAGTTCTTC,CASNLPGGLYNEQFF
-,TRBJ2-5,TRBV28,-,TGTGCCAGCAGTCTCTCTATGGGGGGCGAGTACTTC,CASSLSMGGEYF
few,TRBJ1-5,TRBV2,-,TGTGCCAGCAGTGACCAGGGTAATCAGCCCCAGCATTTT,CASSDQGNQPQHF
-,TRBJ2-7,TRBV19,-,TGTGCCAGTAGTATCAGCAGCTCCTACGAGCAGTACTTC,CASSISSSYEQYF
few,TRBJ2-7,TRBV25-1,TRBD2,TGTGCCAGCAGTGAATGGGGACTAGCGGGATCGTACGAGCAGTACTTC,CASSEWGLAGSYEQYF
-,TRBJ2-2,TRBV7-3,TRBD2,TGTGCCAGCCGATTAGCGGGAGGGCCGAACACCGGGGAGCTGTTTTTT,CASRLAGGPNTGELFF
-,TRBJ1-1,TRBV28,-,TGTGCCACCCGGGGCCGGGCCTACACTGAAGCTTTCTTT,CATRGRAYTEAFF
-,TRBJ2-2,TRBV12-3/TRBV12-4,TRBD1,TGTGCCACCCGGGACAGGGAGGGGACCGGGGAGCTGTTTTTT,CATRDREGTGELFF
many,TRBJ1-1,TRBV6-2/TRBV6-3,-,TGTGCCAGCGCGGTACGACAGCACACTGAAGCTTTCTTT,CASAVRQHTEAFF
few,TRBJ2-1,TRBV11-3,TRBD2,TGTGCCAGCAGCAACCCGGGGTGGGGGCTAGCGGGAGGTCGCGCCAATGAGCAGTTCTTC,CASSNPGWGLAGGRANEQFF
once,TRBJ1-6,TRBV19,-,TGTGCCAGTAGTAGTCCCGGAGTTAATTCACCCCTCCACTTT,CASSSPGVNSPLHF
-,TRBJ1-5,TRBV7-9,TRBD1,TGTGCCAGCAGCCCATCGGACAGGGGATGGGGTAATCAGCCCCAGCATTTT,CASSPSDRGWGNQPQHF
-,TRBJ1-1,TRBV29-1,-,TGCAGCGTTGTGGTCCTTATGAACACTGAAGCTTTCTTT,CSVVVLMNTEAFF
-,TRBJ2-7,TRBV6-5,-,TGTGCCAGCAGTTACACCGAGGACGGCCTCTACGAGCAGTACTTC,CASSYTEDGLYEQYF